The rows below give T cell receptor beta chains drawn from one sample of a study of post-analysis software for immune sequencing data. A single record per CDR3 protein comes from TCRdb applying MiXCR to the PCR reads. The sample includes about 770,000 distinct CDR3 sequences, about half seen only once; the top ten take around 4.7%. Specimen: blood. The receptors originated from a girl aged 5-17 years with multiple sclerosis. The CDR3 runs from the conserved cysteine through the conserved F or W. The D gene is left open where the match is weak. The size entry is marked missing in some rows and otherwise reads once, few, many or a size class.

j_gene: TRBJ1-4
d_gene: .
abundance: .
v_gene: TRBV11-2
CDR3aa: CASSRQGRSDEKLFF
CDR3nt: TGTGCCAGCAGCCGGCAGGGACGAAGCGATGAAAAACTGTTTTTT

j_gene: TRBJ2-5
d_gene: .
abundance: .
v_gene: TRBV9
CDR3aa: CASSVDGTASAQYF
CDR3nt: TGTGCCAGCAGCGTAGATGGCACTGCAAGTGCCCAGTACTTC

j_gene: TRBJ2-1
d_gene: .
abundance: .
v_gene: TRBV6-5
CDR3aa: CASSYSKSGVNEQFF
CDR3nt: TGTGCCAGCAGTTACTCGAAGTCAGGGGTGAATGAGCAGTTCTTC

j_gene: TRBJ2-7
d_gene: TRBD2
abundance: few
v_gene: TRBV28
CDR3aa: CASTGEGGQYHEQYF
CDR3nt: TGTGCCAGCACCGGGGAGGGCGGCCAGTACCACGAGCAGTACTTC

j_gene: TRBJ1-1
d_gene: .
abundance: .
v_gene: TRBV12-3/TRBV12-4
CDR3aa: CASSLPGPAGSTEAFF
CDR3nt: TGTGCCAGCAGTTTGCCGGGCCCCGCGGGGAGCACTGAAGCTTTCTTT

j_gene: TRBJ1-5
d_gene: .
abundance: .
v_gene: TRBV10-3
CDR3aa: CAISESGDSNQPQHF
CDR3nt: TGTGCCATCAGTGAGTCGGGGGATAGCAATCAGCCCCAGCATTTT

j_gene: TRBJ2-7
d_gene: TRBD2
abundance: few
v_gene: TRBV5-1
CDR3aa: CASSSGRGSSYEQYF
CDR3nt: TGCGCCAGCAGCTCCGGGCGGGGGAGCTCCTACGAGCAGTACTTC

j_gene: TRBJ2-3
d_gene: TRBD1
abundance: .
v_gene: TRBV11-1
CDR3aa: CASSFGTGASTDTQYF
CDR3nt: TGTGCCAGCAGCTTCGGGACAGGGGCTAGCACAGATACGCAGTATTTT

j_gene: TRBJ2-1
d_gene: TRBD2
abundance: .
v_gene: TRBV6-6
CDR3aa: CASSLRTSHEQFF
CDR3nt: TGTGCCAGCAGTTTGAGGACTAGCCATGAGCAGTTCTTC

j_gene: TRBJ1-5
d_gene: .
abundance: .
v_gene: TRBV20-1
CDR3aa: CSASSDSSNQPQHF
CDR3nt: TGCAGTGCTAGTTCGGACAGCAGCAATCAGCCCCAGCATTTT

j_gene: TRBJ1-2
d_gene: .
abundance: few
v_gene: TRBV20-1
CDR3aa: CSAQAGQRPLGYGYTF
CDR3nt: TGCAGTGCCCAAGCCGGACAGCGGCCCCTCGGCTATGGCTACACCTTC

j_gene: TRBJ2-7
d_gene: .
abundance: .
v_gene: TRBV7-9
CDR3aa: CASSLAGAKEQYF
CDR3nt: TGTGCCAGCAGCTTAGCAGGGGCTAAAGAGCAGTACTTC

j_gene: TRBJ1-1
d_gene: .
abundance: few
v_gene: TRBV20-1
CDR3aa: CSAKSSTNTEAFF
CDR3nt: TGCAGTGCCAAGTCTTCGACCAACACTGAAGCTTTCTTT

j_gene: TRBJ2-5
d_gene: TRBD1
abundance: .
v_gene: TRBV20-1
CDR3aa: CSAREPWTGGQQETQYF
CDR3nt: TGCAGTGCTCGAGAACCCTGGACAGGAGGCCAGCAAGAGACCCAGTACTTC

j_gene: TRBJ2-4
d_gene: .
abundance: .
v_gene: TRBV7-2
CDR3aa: CASSIHTRGGAKNIQYF
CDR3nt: TGTGCCAGCAGCATTCACACAAGAGGGGGGGCCAAAAACATTCAGTACTTC

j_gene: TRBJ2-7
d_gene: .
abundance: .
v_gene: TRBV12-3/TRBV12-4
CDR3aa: CASSPPSGTSVYEQYF
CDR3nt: TGTGCCAGCAGTCCCCCCTCCGGGACATCTGTCTACGAGCAGTACTTC

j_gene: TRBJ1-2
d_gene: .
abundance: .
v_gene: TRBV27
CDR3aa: CASSRLGPMNYGYTF
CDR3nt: TGTGCCAGCAGCCGGCTAGGCCCTATGAACTATGGCTACACCTTC

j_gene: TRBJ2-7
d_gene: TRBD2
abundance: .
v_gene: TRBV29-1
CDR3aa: CSVEGRGLAGGYEQYF
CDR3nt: TGCAGCGTTGAGGGCAGGGGACTAGCGGGAGGCTACGAGCAGTACTTC

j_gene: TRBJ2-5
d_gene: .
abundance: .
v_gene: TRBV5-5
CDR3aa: CASSQNVLGAQETQYF
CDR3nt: TGTGCCAGCAGCCAAAATGTACTAGGGGCACAAGAGACCCAGTACTTC

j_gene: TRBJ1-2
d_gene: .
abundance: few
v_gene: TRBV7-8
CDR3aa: CASSLEAGIYGYTF
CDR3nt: TGTGCCAGCAGCTTAGAAGCAGGGATCTATGGCTACACCTTC

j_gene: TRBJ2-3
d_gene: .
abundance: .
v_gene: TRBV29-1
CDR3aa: CSVAHSASTDTQYF
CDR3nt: TGCAGCGTTGCCCATAGCGCCTCCACAGATACGCAGTATTTT

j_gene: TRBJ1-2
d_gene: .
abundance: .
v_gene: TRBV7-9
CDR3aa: CASSLSGDYGYTF
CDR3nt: TGTGCCAGCAGCTTATCGGGGGACTATGGCTACACCTTC

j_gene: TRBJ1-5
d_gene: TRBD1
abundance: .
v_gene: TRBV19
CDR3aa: CASSIPGQGARQPQHF
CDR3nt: TGTGCCAGTAGTATTCCGGGACAGGGGGCGCGGCAGCCCCAGCATTTT

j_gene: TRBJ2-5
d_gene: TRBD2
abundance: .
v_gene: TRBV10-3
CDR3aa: CAISDPDRGSGSLKTQYF
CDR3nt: TGTGCCATCAGTGATCCTGACCGGGGTAGCGGGAGCTTGAAGACCCAGTACTTC

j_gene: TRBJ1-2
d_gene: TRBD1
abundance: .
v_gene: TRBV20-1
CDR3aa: CSAGEGGQYYGYTF
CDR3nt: TGCAGTGCTGGAGAGGGGGGACAGTACTATGGCTACACCTTC

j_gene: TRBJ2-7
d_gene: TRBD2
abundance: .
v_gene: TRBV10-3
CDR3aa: CAIRDPSGSSYEQYF
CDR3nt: TGTGCCATCAGAGACCCTAGCGGGAGCTCCTACGAGCAGTACTTC

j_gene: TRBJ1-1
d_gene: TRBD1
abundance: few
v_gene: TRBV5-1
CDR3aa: CASSVGQGVKNTEAFF
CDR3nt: TGCGCCAGCAGCGTGGGACAGGGGGTCAAGAACACTGAAGCTTTCTTT

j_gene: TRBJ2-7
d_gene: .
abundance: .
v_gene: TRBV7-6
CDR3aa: CASSIQSGSYEQYF
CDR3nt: TGTGCCAGCAGCATTCAAAGCGGCTCCTACGAGCAGTACTTC

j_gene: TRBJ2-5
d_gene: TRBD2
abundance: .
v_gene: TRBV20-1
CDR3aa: CSATGLAGKETQYF
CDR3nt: TGCAGTGCTACGGGACTAGCGGGGAAAGAGACCCAGTACTTC

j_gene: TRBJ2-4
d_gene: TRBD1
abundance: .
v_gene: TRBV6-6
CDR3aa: CASLGSQGPEYF
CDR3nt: TGTGCCAGCCTTGGGTCACAGGGGCCGGAGTACTTC

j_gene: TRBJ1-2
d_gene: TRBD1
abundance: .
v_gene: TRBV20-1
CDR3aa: CSANRGINYGYTF
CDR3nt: TGCAGTGCAAACAGGGGCATAAACTATGGCTACACCTTC

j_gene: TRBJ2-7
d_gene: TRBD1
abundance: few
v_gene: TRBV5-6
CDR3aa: CASRRQGNEQYF
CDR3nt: TGTGCCAGCAGACGACAGGGAAACGAGCAGTACTTC